The sequence of this TCR beta chain was determined in a study of T cells after yellow fever vaccination. About the research overall: SMART-Seq v4 Ultra Low Input served to prepare low-cell-number fractions.

Per the germline V gene, CDR1 is LGHNA and CDR2 is YSLEER. This CDR3 contains 15 residues. V lost 2 bases to trimming and J lost 3 bases, with 13 bases between them. Each CDR3 protein is one row after TCRdb ran MiXCR on the 5' RACE reads. The table has some 120,000 distinct CDR3 sequences, 8.9% seen once. Sample: CD8+ T cells sorted from PBMCs, taken on the day of the yellow fever booster vaccination. The rearrangement uses TRBV4-3 and TRBJ1-1; D is uncertain. The source is a man aged 18 to 35 who received the YFV17D yellow fever vaccine. The CDR3 DNA sequence: TGCGCCAGCAGCCAATCGGCGGTCAGGCACACTGAAGCTTTCTTT. This codes for CASSQSAVRHTEAFF.